This record concerns one T cell receptor beta chain sequence. These data originate in a study of blood T cell repertoires in COVID-19. As originally analysed: Counts of nucleated cells, estimated from reference gene primer amplification, were obtained. Profiling relied on immunoSEQ multiplex PCR, and the TCRdb table lists in-frame clones only, not all of them. V and J calls and clone size are as listed in that table; D and trimming were resolved from the DNA. The sample lists hundreds of thousands of clones; 85% were seen once. Per germline, CDR1 LNHDA and CDR2 SQIVND (reference sequence). Trimming pared 5 bases from V and 4 bases from J, leaving 6 bases between. The CDR3 totals 12 residues.

The source of this sequence is a man aged 50-59 years with active or convalescent COVID-19. V usage is TRBV19 and J usage is TRBJ1-5; D not resolved. The specimen was peripheral blood. CDR3 in DNA: TGTGCCAGTAGTTGGAGTAATCAGCCCCAGCATTTT. This encodes CASSWSNQPQHF.